The source of this TCR beta chain is a study of T cells expressing NK-cell markers. Study background: According to the study, TCR beta repertoires originated from sorted CD3+CD56+NKG2C+, CD3+CD56+NKG2C- and CD3+CD56-NKG2C+ T cells. Study conclusions and caveats: Roughly 6 donors had dominant NKG2C+ clonotypes that comprised about 1.0-7.0% of their CD8+ T cells.

Concerning this clonotype: Its antigen remains unidentified.

The germline gives CDR1 LGHNA, CDR2 YSLEER. The CDR3 runs 15 residues. Libraries used 5'RACE template switching adding universal primer site and UMIs. TCRdb reprocessed the 5' RACE reads and keeps a single row for each CDR3 protein, giving no DNA. The sample table sets out around 15,000 distinct CDR3 sequences. The source is a man aged 18 to 70 in good health. The chain recombines TRBV4-3 with TRBJ2-7; TCRdb outputs TRBD1, but without DNA this stays unchecked. Sample: blood T cells: a sorted CD56 or NKG2C T cell subset, CD4+ or CD8+ T cells, or bulk PBMC T cells (not recorded which). CDR3 protein: CASSQTRTGAYEQYF.